The rows below give T cell receptor beta chains drawn from one sample of a study of T cell repertoires in cytomegalovirus infection. One entry per CDR3 protein, called by TCRdb with MiXCR from the reads. Of 450,000 to 650,000 distinct CDR3 sequences detected, less than 30% appear once; the ten largest clones hold about 13%. Sequencing input: PBMCs. The receptors were gathered from a human donor in good health (CMV status not recorded). Some clones in this sample may be carry-over from other donors' samples. Each CDR3 is given with its conserved first and last residue.

j_gene,v_gene,CDR3aa
TRBJ2-3,TRBV12-3/TRBV12-4,CASSAHRGLGTDTQYF
TRBJ2-3,TRBV6-2/TRBV6-3,CASSPIGLAFADTQYF
TRBJ2-5,TRBV28,CASSLTLAGGGQETQYF
TRBJ2-3,TRBV7-2,CASSLRPGGIDTQYF
TRBJ2-3,TRBV6-1,CASSDDRSTDTQYF
TRBJ2-5,TRBV11-2,CASSLDSVSETQYF
TRBJ1-2,TRBV19,CASSIDTTANYGYTF
TRBJ1-2,TRBV19,CASSPHSPADRNYGYTF
TRBJ2-1,TRBV4-1,CASSQALGAGGPVEQFF
TRBJ1-6,TRBV4-1,CASSRSGSINSPLHF
TRBJ2-1,TRBV11-2,CASSLRRDLSDEQFF
TRBJ2-1,TRBV3-1,CASSQGGLGKGQFF
TRBJ1-1,TRBV5-6,CASSFGTGGAFF
TRBJ2-7,TRBV7-8,CASSLVRGLADTYEQYF
TRBJ1-2,TRBV10-3,CAIADTYGYTF
TRBJ1-4,TRBV7-2,CASSRQGKGEKLFF
TRBJ1-5,TRBV7-8,CASSLDWTGTGQPQHF
TRBJ2-3,TRBV5-4,CASSHRLAGGGTDTQYF
TRBJ2-3,TRBV6-6,CASGVDWSSTDTQYF
TRBJ1-1,TRBV7-6,CASSLEQDTEAFF
TRBJ2-1,TRBV7-8,CATIEASGSWNEQFF
TRBJ1-3,TRBV29-1,CSGSTSGNTIYF
TRBJ2-3,TRBV6-5,CASSYVVSGGEDTQYF
TRBJ2-5,TRBV20-1,CSATSTSGTETQYF
TRBJ2-6,TRBV7-9,CASSPFRDSSGANVLTF
TRBJ1-5,TRBV7-2,CASSLSGQGDQPQHF
TRBJ2-3,TRBV19,CASEAGGRTDTQYF
TRBJ2-3,TRBV6-2/TRBV6-3,CASSWELAGGRDTQYF
TRBJ2-7,TRBV6-2/TRBV6-3,CASSPPGGLGYEQYF
TRBJ2-1,TRBV4-1,CASSQPPGPLYNEQFF
TRBJ1-2,TRBV5-4,CASSSLRGTNYGYTF
TRBJ1-2,TRBV7-2,CASTPGQGAYGYTF
TRBJ2-1,TRBV20-1,CSASSRTSATYNEQFF
TRBJ2-2,TRBV2,CASSRAGQTGELFF
TRBJ2-3,TRBV7-2,CASSLALAGGLRTQYF
TRBJ2-2,TRBV7-2,CASSYQGVSGRAPGELFF
TRBJ2-1,TRBV29-1,CSASTDLYNEQFF
TRBJ2-7,TRBV7-8,CASSLRTATYEQYF
TRBJ2-1,TRBV12-3/TRBV12-4,CASSTIDYSSYNEQFF
TRBJ2-1,TRBV11-2,CASSLVESYNEQFF
TRBJ2-5,TRBV5-6,CASREGAAGETQYF
TRBJ2-1,TRBV29-1,CSVEDSRSGILSYEQFF
TRBJ1-1,TRBV19,CASIPDGAGGTEAFF
TRBJ1-5,TRBV15,CATSQRGGLGQPQHF
TRBJ2-3,TRBV20-1,CSAPGLAPDTQYF
TRBJ1-1,TRBV27,CASSHRATGGMNTEAFF
TRBJ2-7,TRBV28,CASSSYAGEQYF
TRBJ2-7,TRBV7-9,CASSLVRPPGLLFEQYF